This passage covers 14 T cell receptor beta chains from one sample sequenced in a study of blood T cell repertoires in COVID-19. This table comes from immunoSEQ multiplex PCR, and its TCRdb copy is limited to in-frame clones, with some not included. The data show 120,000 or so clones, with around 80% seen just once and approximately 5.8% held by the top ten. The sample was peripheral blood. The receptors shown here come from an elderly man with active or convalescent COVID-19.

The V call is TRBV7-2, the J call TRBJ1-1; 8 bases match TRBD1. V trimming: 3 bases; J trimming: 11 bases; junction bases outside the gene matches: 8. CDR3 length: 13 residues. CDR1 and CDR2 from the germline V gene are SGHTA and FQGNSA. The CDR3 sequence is CASSFRQGRTAFF. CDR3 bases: TGTGCCAGCAGCTTCCGACAGGGGAGGACGGCTTTCTTT.

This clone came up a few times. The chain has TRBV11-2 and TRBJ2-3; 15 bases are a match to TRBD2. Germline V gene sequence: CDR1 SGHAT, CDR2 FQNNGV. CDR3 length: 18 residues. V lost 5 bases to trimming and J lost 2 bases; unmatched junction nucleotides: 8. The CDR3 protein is CASSLGLAGGRATDTQYF. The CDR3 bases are TGTGCCAGCAGCCTAGGACTAGCGGGGGGGCGGGCCACAGATACGCAGTATTTT.

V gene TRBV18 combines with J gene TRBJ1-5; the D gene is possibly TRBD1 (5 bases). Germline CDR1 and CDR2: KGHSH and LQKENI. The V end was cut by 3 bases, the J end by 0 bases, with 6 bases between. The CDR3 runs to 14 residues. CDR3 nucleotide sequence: TGTGCCAGCTCACCTGGGGCTAGCAATCAGCCCCAGCATTTT. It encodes CASSPGASNQPQHF.

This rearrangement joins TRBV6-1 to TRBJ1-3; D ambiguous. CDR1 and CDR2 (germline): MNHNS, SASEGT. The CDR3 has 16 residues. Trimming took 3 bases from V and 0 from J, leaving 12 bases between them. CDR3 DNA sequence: TGTGCCAGCAGTGATGCCCCGGGATTCTCTGGAAACACCATATATTTT. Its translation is CASSDAPGFSGNTIYF.

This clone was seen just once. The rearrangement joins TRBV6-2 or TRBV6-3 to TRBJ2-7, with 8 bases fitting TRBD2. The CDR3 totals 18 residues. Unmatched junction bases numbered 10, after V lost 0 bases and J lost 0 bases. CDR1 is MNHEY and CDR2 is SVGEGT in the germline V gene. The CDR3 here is CASSYSSSGGGSSYEQYF. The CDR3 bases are TGTGCCAGCAGTTACTCGAGTTCCGGCGGGGGGAGCTCCTACGAGCAGTACTTC.

This chain's CDR3 is CASSLWTGRTVQYF. CDR3 DNA: TGCGCCAGCAGCTTGTGGACAGGAAGAACTGTACAATACTTC. The chain recombines TRBV5-1 with TRBJ2-7; 7 bases agree with TRBD1. The germline V gene encodes CDR1 SGHRS and CDR2 YFSETQ. The CDR3 is 14 residues long. The V and J ends lost 1 base and 13 bases, in that order; junction bases with no gene match: 14.

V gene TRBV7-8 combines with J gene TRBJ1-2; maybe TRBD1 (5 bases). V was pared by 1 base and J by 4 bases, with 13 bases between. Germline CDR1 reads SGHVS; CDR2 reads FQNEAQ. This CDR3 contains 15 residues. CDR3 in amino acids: CASSLDPGWGYGYTF. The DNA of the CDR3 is TGTGCCAGCAGCTTAGATCCAGGGTGGGGCTATGGCTACACCTTC.

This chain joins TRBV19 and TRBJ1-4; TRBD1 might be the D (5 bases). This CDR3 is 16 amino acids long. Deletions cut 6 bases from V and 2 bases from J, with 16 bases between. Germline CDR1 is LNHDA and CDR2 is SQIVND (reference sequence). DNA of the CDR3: TGTGCCAGTAGACTAAGTCGGGGGAATACTAATGAAAAACTGTTTTTT. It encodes CASRLSRGNTNEKLFF. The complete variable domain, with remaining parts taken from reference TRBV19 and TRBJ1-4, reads DGGITQSPKYLFRKEGQNVTLSCEQNLNHDAMYWYRQDPGQGLRLIYYSQIVNDFQKGDIAEGYSVSREKKESFPLTVTSAQKNPTAFYLCASRLSRGNTNEKLFFGSGTQLSVL.

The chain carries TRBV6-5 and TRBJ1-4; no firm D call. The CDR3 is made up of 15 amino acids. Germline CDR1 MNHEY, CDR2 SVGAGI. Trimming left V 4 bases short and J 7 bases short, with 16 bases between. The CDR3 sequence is CASSSPTAVGEKLFF. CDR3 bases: TGTGCCAGCAGTTCCCCAACAGCAGTCGGTGAAAAACTGTTTTTT.

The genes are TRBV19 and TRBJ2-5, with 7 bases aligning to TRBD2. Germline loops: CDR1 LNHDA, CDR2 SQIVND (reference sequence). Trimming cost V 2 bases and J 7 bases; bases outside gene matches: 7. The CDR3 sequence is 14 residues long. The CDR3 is CASSILGGSGTQYF. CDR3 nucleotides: TGTGCCAGTAGTATACTCGGGGGGTCGGGGACCCAGTACTTC.

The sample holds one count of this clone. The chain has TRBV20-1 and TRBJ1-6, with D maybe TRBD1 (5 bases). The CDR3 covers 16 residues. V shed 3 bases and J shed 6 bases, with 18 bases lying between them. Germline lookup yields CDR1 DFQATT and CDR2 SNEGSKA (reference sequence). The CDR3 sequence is CSASPTRQGSNSPLHF. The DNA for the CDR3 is TGCAGTGCTAGTCCCACCCGTCAGGGATCTAATTCACCCCTCCACTTT.

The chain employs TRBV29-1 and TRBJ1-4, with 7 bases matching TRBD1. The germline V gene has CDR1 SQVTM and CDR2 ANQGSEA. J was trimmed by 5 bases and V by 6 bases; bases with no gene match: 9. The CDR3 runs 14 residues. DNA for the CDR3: TGCAGCGTGGGTCAGGGGGTTGCAAATGAAAAACTGTTTTTT. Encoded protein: CSVGQGVANEKLFF.

This chain's CDR3 is CAISAGNGNTIYF. The CDR3 nucleotides are TGTGCCATCAGTGCAGGGAATGGAAACACCATATATTTT. The J gene is TRBJ1-3, the V gene TRBV10-3; TRBD1 is a possible D gene (5 bases). Looked up from germline, CDR1 is ENHRY and CDR2 is SYGVKD. Deletions cut 4 bases from V and 3 bases from J, with 7 bases between. The CDR3 runs 13 residues.

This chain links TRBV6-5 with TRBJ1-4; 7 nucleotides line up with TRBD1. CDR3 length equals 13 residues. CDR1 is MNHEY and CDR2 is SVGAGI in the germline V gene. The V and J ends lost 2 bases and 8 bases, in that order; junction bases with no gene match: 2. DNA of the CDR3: TGTGCCAGCAGTTACGACAGGGAAGAAAAACTGTTTTTT. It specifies CASSYDREEKLFF.